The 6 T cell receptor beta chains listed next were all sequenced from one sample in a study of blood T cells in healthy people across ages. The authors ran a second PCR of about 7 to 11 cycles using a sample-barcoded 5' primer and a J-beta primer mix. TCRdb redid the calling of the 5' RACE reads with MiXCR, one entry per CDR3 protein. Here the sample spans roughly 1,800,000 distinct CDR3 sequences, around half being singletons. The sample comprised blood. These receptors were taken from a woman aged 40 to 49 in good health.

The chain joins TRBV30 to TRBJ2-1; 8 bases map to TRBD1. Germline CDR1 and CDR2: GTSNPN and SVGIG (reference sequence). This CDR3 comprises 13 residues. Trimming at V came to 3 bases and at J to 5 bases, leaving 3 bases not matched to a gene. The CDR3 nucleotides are TGTGCCTGGAGCCACAGGGGGGACAATGAGCAGTTCTTC. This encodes CAWSHRGDNEQFF.

CDR3 region: CASSYGTGRVKNIQYF. The CDR3 nucleotides are TGTGCCAGCAGCTATGGGACAGGGAGGGTCAAAAACATTCAGTACTTC. This chain connects TRBV5-5 to TRBJ2-4, with 9 positions matching TRBD1. Germline lookup yields CDR1 SGHKS and CDR2 YYEKEE (reference sequence). V shed 3 bases, J shed 3 bases, and the junction held 7 bases outside the gene matches. The length of the CDR3 is 16 residues.

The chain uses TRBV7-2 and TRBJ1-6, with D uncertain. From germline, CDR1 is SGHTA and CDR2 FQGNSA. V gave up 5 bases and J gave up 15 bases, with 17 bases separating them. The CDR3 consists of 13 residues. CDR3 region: CASSVSGDTHLHF. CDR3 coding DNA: TGTGCCAGCAGCGTAAGTGGGGATACCCACCTCCACTTT.

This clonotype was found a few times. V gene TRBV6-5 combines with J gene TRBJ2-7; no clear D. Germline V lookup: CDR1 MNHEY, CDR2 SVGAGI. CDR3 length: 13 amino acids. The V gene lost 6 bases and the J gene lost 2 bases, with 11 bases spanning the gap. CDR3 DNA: TGTGCCAGCAGCAGGAAAACAGCCTACGAGCAGTACTTC. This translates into CASSRKTAYEQYF.

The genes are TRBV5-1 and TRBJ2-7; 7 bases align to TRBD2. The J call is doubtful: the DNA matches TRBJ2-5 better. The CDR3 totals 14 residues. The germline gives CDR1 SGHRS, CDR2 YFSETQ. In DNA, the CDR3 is TGCGCCAGCAGCTTTGGACTAGGGGAAGAGACCCAGTACTTC. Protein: CASSFGLGEETQYF.

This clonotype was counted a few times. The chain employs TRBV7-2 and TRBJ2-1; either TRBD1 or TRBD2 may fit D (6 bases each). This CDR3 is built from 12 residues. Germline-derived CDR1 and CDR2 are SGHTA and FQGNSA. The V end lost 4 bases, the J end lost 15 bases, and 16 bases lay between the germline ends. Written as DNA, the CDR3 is TGTGCCAGCAGCTCCTTTGGGGGGCCTCGGTTCTTC. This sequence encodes CASSSFGGPRFF.